The 2 T cell receptor beta chains presented below share a single source sample, sequenced in a study of glioma-infiltrating T cells after dendritic cell vaccination. Assay used: immunoSEQ multiplex PCR; TCRdb lists only in-frame clones, some missing. The sample holds tens of thousands of clones, roughly four fifths seen once. Time point indicated: after dendritic cell vaccination, including at tumor progression/relapse. Sequenced material: blood, taken after dendritic cell vaccination. The receptors originated from a human donor with glioblastoma.

This rearrangement joins TRBV7-2 to TRBJ1-4, with D perhaps TRBD1 (6 bases). Germline V lookup: CDR1 SGHTA, CDR2 FQGNSA. This CDR3 is built from 15 residues. V lost 3 bases and J lost 7, with 15 bases in between. The CDR3 is CASSLSGGLGEKLFF. The CDR3 nucleotides read TGTGCCAGCAGCTTGTCCGGGGGGCTCGGTGAAAAACTGTTTTTT.

The chain links TRBV15 to TRBJ2-3; TRBD1 aligns across 7 bases. Per germline, CDR1 LNHNV and CDR2 YYDKDF (reference sequence). The CDR3 extends over 15 amino acids. The V segment lost 4 bases and the J segment 5 bases; nucleotides outside the gene matches: 9. DNA of the CDR3: TGTGCCACCAGCACAATCTCAGGGGGTTTAGATACGCAGTATTTT. Its protein is CATSTISGGLDTQYF.